These 29 T cell receptor beta chains came from one sample sequenced in a study of blood T cell repertoires in COVID-19. Sequenced by immunoSEQ multiplex PCR; TCRdb stores in-frame clones only, minus some. The sample comprises about 260,000 clones, 75% to 90% of which are singletons, and approximately 1.4% rests with the top ten. Sample: peripheral blood. These receptors were collected from a woman aged 40 to 50 who had recovered from COVID-19.

The chain has TRBV30 and TRBJ1-4, with 9 nucleotides matching TRBD1. This CDR3 has 13 residues. Germline V gene data show CDR1 as GTSNPN and CDR2 as SVGIG (reference sequence). V lost 8 bases to trimming and J lost 5 bases; unmatched junction nucleotides: 6. The CDR3 loop reads CAGSGTGNEKLFF. The CDR3 coding sequence is TGTGCCGGATCCGGGACAGGGAATGAAAAACTGTTTTTT.

A single count supports this clone. This rearrangement joins TRBV20-1 to TRBJ1-2; TRBD1 matches at 9 bases. Germline V CDR1 and CDR2: DFQATT, SNEGSKA (reference sequence). Germline trimming cut 3 bases from V and 8 bases from J; bases unmatched to any gene: 7. This CDR3 is 13 amino acids long. The CDR3 DNA follows: TGCAGTGCTAGTTTACAGGGGGCGCGGGGCTACACCTTC. Its translation is CSASLQGARGYTF.

The rearrangement uses TRBV5-8 and TRBJ2-5; 15 nucleotides line up with TRBD2. V trimming: 4 bases; J trimming: 5 bases; junction bases outside the gene matches: 9. This CDR3 has 17 amino acids. Germline V lookup: CDR1 SGHTS, CDR2 YDEGEE. The CDR3 loop reads CASSRTSGGAWWETQYF. CDR3 nucleotide sequence: TGTGCCAGCAGCCGGACTAGCGGGGGGGCCTGGTGGGAGACCCAGTACTTC.

V is TRBV27 and J is TRBJ1-1; D is uncertain. The germline V gene encodes CDR1 MNHEY and CDR2 SMNVEV (reference sequence). The CDR3 consists of 13 residues. The germline V and J ends were trimmed by 3 bases and 6 bases, with 11 bases remaining between them. CDR3 nucleotide sequence: TGTGCCAGCAGTTTTGAGATCTACTCTGAAGCTTTCTTT. Its translation: CASSFEIYSEAFF.

This clone showed up just once. The chain carries TRBV30 and TRBJ2-3; no reliable D call. V was trimmed by 4 bases and J by 6 bases, leaving 11 bases between them. The CDR3 spans 12 residues. Germline V gene data show CDR1 as GTSNPN and CDR2 as SVGIG (reference sequence). This CDR3 reads CAWTTLGDTQYF. CDR3 in DNA: TGTGCCTGGACCACACTCGGGGATACGCAGTATTTT.

This rearrangement joins TRBV2 to TRBJ2-7; 13 nucleotides line up with TRBD2. V shed 8 bases and J 6 bases; nucleotides not matched to a gene: 10. The CDR3 is 15 residues long. Germline V gene lookup returns CDR1 SNHLY and CDR2 FYNNEI. The CDR3 DNA sequence: TGTGCCAGCGGACGACTAGCGGGGGGTGGCGGCGAGCAGTACTTC. This sequence encodes CASGRLAGGGGEQYF.

The chain is built from TRBV5-6 and TRBJ2-3; D is possibly TRBD2 (5 bases). The CDR3 runs 15 residues. The V end was cut by 0 bases, the J end by 3 bases, with 11 bases between. Germline V gives CDR1 SGHDT, CDR2 YYEEEE. The CDR3 spells CASSLGPGRTDTQYF. CDR3 sequence (DNA): TGTGCCAGCAGCTTGGGACCGGGAAGGACAGATACGCAGTATTTT.

The chain has TRBV5-1 and TRBJ2-5; 7 nucleotides align to TRBD1. The germline CDR1 and CDR2 sequences are SGHRS and YFSETQ. With V trimmed by 2 bases and J by 1 base, 8 bases remained unmatched. The CDR3 consists of 16 residues. As DNA, the CDR3 is TGCGCCAGCAGCTTCACAGCTTCAGGGGGCCAAGAGACCCAGTACTTC. It codes for CASSFTASGGQETQYF.

This clone was detected only a few times. This chain links TRBV5-6 with TRBJ1-3; D perhaps matches TRBD1 (5 bases). With 4 bases removed from V and 4 bases from J, the gap between germline ends came to 12 bases. The CDR3 is made up of 14 amino acids. Looked up from germline, CDR1 is SGHDT and CDR2 is YYEEEE. The CDR3 sequence: CASSQWGWGNTIYF. In DNA form, the CDR3 reads TGTGCCAGCAGCCAGTGGGGCTGGGGAAACACCATATATTTT. Full variable domain (missing parts from reference TRBV5-6 and TRBJ1-3): DAGVTQSPTHLIKTRGQQVTLRCSPKSGHDTVSWYQQALGQGPQFIFQYYEEEERQRGNFPDRFSGHQFPNYSSELNVNALLLGDSALYLCASSQWGWGNTIYFGEGSWLTVV.

CDR3 sequence reads: CASKPPGQGNEKLFF. The DNA of the CDR3 is TGTGCCAGCAAGCCCCCCGGACAGGGAAACGAAAAACTGTTTTTT. The rearrangement links TRBV28 to TRBJ1-4; the match to TRBD1 covers 8 bases. V was clipped by 7 bases and J by 8 bases; unmatched bases: 12. Germline lookup yields CDR1 MDHEN and CDR2 SYDVKM. The CDR3 length is 15 residues.

V gene TRBV5-4 combines with J gene TRBJ1-2; D is undetermined. The V end lost 3 bases, the J end lost 4 bases, and 19 bases lay between the germline ends. The CDR3 runs to 16 residues. Germline V gene sequence: CDR1 SGHNT, CDR2 YYREEE (reference sequence). CDR3 amino acids: CASSSAKAGDSYGYTF. DNA of the CDR3: TGTGCCAGCAGCTCTGCTAAGGCGGGCGATAGCTATGGCTACACCTTC.

This clone is a singleton in its sample. The rearrangement links TRBV7-2 to TRBJ1-1, with 9 bases lining up with TRBD1. The CDR3 loop spans 16 amino acids. Germline CDR1 SGHTA, CDR2 FQGNSA. V trimming: 5 bases; J trimming: 3 bases; junction bases outside the gene matches: 10. The CDR3 coding sequence is TGTGCCAGCAGCACTGGGACAGGGAGACGGTACACTGAAGCTTTCTTT. Its protein product is CASSTGTGRRYTEAFF.

Comment on this clone: A read error may account for a junction end that differs from germline. This chain joins TRBV3-1 (or the pseudogene TRBV3-2) and TRBJ2-7; D might be TRBD2 (6 bases). Germline assignment: CDR1 LGHDT and CDR2 YNNKEL (reference sequence). The CDR3 is 12 amino acids. The DNA of the CDR3 is TGTGCCTGCAGCCGGGGACTTGGCGAGCAGTACTTC. This sequence encodes CACSRGLGEQYF.

The chain has TRBV5-1 and TRBJ1-2; 10 positions agree with TRBD1. The CDR3 is 14 amino acids. V shed 7 bases, J shed 3 bases, and the junction held 6 bases outside the gene matches. CDR1 and CDR2 (germline): SGHRS, YFSETQ. For the CDR3, the DNA is TGCGCCAGCCGGGACAGGGGCGAAGACTATGGCTACACCTTC. Translated: CASRDRGEDYGYTF.

This chain uses TRBV7-9 with TRBJ2-7; 7 nucleotides agree with TRBD1. The CDR3 contains 15 residues. V lost 5 bases to trimming and J lost 1 base; unmatched junction nucleotides: 8. Germline CDR1 SEHNR, CDR2 FQNEAQ (reference sequence). CDR3 amino acids: CASSPGDRISYEQYF. CDR3 bases: TGTGCCAGCAGCCCTGGGGACAGAATTTCCTACGAGCAGTACTTC. The whole variable domain, filled in from reference TRBV7-9 and TRBJ2-7, reads DTGVSQNPRHKITKRGQNVTFRCDPISEHNRLYWYRQTLGQGPEFLTYFQNEAQLEKSRLLSDRFSAERPKGSFSTLEIQRTEQGDSAMYLCASSPGDRISYEQYFGPGTRLTVT.

The rearrangement uses TRBV7-9 and TRBJ2-3, with D hard to call. With 1 base removed from V and 9 bases from J, the gap between germline ends came to 14 bases. From germline, CDR1 is SEHNR and CDR2 FQNEAQ (reference sequence). The CDR3 totals 14 residues. This chain's CDR3 is CASSLGVIVETQYF. The CDR3 bases are TGTGCCAGCAGCTTAGGGGTCATCGTGGAGACGCAGTATTTT.

This chain joins TRBV5-6 and TRBJ1-1; 10 bases line up with TRBD1. The CDR3 totals 15 residues. J was trimmed by 5 bases and V by 4 bases; bases with no gene match: 8. Looked up from germline, CDR1 is SGHDT and CDR2 is YYEEEE. CDR3 loop: CASSDSTGGPTEAFF. CDR3 bases: TGTGCCAGCAGCGACTCGACAGGGGGCCCGACTGAAGCTTTCTTT. Complete variable domain (other parts from reference TRBV5-6 and TRBJ1-1): DAGVTQSPTHLIKTRGQQVTLRCSPKSGHDTVSWYQQALGQGPQFIFQYYEEEERQRGNFPDRFSGHQFPNYSSELNVNALLLGDSALYLCASSDSTGGPTEAFFGQGTRLTVV.

This sequence joins TRBV5-1 and TRBJ1-1; 7 positions agree with TRBD1. Germline CDR1 is SGHRS and CDR2 is YFSETQ. This CDR3 comprises 14 residues. After removal of 4 bases from V and 3 bases from J, the junction contained 6 bases not matched to a gene. This chain's CDR3 is CASSPKGAHTEAFF. CDR3 coding DNA: TGCGCCAGCAGCCCCAAGGGGGCCCACACTGAAGCTTTCTTT.

Notes on this clone: Other DNA sequences in the sample encode the same CDR3. V and J are TRBV3-1 (or the pseudogene TRBV3-2) and TRBJ2-3; TRBD2 matches 8 bases. Looked up from germline, CDR1 is LGHDT and CDR2 is YNNKEL (reference sequence). The CDR3 is 15 amino acids. The V segment lost 1 base and the J segment 1 base; nucleotides outside the gene matches: 1. CDR3 coding DNA: TGTGCCAGCAGCCAAGCCGGGGGGGGCACAGATACGCAGTATTTT. Its translation: CASSQAGGGTDTQYF.

The V and J genes are TRBV3-1 (or the pseudogene TRBV3-2) and TRBJ2-7; a weak D match, TRBD1 (6 bases). Between the trimmed V and J ends, which lost 7 bases and 2 bases, there was a span of 15 bases. The CDR3 runs to 14 residues. Germline V gene sequence: CDR1 LGHDT, CDR2 YNNKEL (reference sequence). The CDR3 protein is CASTGTYPPYEQYF. The CDR3 DNA follows: TGTGCCAGCACAGGGACATATCCTCCCTACGAGCAGTACTTC.

J is TRBJ1-4 and V is TRBV15; TRBD1 matches at 8 bases. V dropped 9 bases and J dropped 5; count of bases not matched to a gene: 8. CDR3 length equals 14 residues. Germline V gene lookup returns CDR1 LNHNV and CDR2 YYDKDF (reference sequence). The DNA of the CDR3 is TGTGCCACGGACACAGGGGGGGAGAATGAAAAACTGTTTTTT. The encoded protein is CATDTGGENEKLFF.

The chain employs TRBV3-1 (or the pseudogene TRBV3-2) and TRBJ1-1; 8 positions agree with TRBD1. The CDR3 sequence is 12 residues long. After removal of 6 bases from V and 11 bases from J, the junction contained 8 bases not matched to a gene. CDR1 is LGHDT, CDR2 YNNKEL, per germline (reference sequence). CDR3 bases: TGTGCCAGCAGTCTAAGACAGGGGAAGGCTTTCTTT. This encodes CASSLRQGKAFF.

The rearrangement links TRBV19 to TRBJ1-5; D is possibly TRBD1 (5 bases). This CDR3 is 13 amino acids long. Trimming removed 9 bases from V and 9 bases from J, with 18 bases in between. From germline, CDR1 is LNHDA and CDR2 SQIVND (reference sequence). CDR3 amino acids: CASSGVSIRPQHF. CDR3 DNA: TGTGCCAGCTCGGGGGTCTCCATTCGGCCCCAGCATTTT. Looking up the rest from reference TRBV19 and TRBJ1-5 gives the full variable domain: DGGITQSPKYLFRKEGQNVTLSCEQNLNHDAMYWYRQDPGQGLRLIYYSQIVNDFQKGDIAEGYSVSREKKESFPLTVTSAQKNPTAFYLCASSGVSIRPQHFGDGTRLSIL.

This chain joins TRBV7-9 and TRBJ1-5; 8 bases line up with TRBD1. V shed 1 base and J 3 bases; nucleotides not matched to a gene: 2. This CDR3 is 15 amino acids long. Looked up from germline, CDR1 is SEHNR and CDR2 is FQNEAQ (reference sequence). DNA of the CDR3: TGTGCCAGCAGCTTAGGGGACAGGAACAATCAGCCCCAGCATTTT. Its translation is CASSLGDRNNQPQHF.

J is TRBJ1-1 and V is TRBV5-1, with D possibly TRBD1 on 6 matching bases. This CDR3 has 15 amino acids. With 0 bases removed from V and 0 bases from J, the gap between germline ends came to 9 bases. Germline V CDR1 and CDR2: SGHRS, YFSETQ. Here the CDR3 DNA reads TGCGCCAGCAGCTTGGAAGGGGGGGTGAACACTGAAGCTTTCTTT. Translation gives CASSLEGGVNTEAFF.

J is TRBJ2-1 and V is TRBV5-1; a weak D match, TRBD2 (5 bases). Germline V gene data show CDR1 as SGHRS and CDR2 as YFSETQ. V lost 0 bases to trimming and J lost 4 bases, with 8 bases between them. This CDR3 is built from 14 residues. CDR3 coding DNA: TGCGCCAGCAGCTTGGATGGAGGATACAATGAGCAGTTCTTC. It encodes CASSLDGGYNEQFF.

This chain connects TRBV11-2 to TRBJ2-3; D call uncertain. Per germline, CDR1 SGHAT and CDR2 FQNNGV. The CDR3 is 14 amino acids. The V and J ends lost 5 bases and 1 base respectively, with 10 bases between them. CDR3 sequence: CASSRSDRTDTQYF. The CDR3 DNA reads as TGTGCCAGCAGCCGAAGCGATCGCACAGATACGCAGTATTTT.

This clone has a handful of counts. This rearrangement joins TRBV6-1 to TRBJ1-2; D uncertain. Germline CDR1 reads MNHNS; CDR2 reads SASEGT. CDR3 length: 10 amino acids. The V end was cut by 10 bases, the J end by 5 bases, with 8 bases between. In nucleotides, the CDR3 is TGTGCCACCAGCGGGTATGGCTACACCTTC. Translated: CATSGYGYTF.

In this sample, this clone turned up once. The genes are TRBV5-1 and TRBJ2-7, with 10 bases matching TRBD1. This CDR3 is 14 amino acids long. V was pared by 0 bases and J by 5 bases, with 2 bases of the junction left unmatched. CDR1 and CDR2 (germline): SGHRS, YFSETQ. In nucleotides, the CDR3 is TGCGCCAGCAGCTTGGCCGGGACAGGGGACGAGCAGTACTTC. Translated: CASSLAGTGDEQYF.